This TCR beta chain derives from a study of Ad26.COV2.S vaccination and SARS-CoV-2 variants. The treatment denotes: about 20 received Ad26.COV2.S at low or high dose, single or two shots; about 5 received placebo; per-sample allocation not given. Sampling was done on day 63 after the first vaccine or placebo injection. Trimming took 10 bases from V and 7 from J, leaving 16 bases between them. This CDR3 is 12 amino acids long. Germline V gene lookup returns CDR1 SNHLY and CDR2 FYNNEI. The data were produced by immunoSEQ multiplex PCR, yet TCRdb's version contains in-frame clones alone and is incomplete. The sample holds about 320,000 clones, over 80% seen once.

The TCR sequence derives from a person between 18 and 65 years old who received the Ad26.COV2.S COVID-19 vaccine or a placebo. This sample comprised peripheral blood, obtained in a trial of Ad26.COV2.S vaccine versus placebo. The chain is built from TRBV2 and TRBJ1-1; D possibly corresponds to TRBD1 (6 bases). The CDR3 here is CATRPDRLEAFF. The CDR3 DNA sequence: TGTGCCACCCGACCAGACAGGCTTGAAGCTTTCTTT. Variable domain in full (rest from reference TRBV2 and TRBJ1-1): EPEVTQTPSHQVTQMGQEVILRCVPISNHLYFYWYRQILGQKVEFLVSFYNNEISEKSEIFDDQFSVERPDGSNFTLKIRSTKLEDSAMYFCATRPDRLEAFFGQGTRLTVV.